These T cell receptor beta chains were read from a single sample in a study of T-cell reconstitution after alpha-beta-depleted transplantation in children. TCRdb analysed the PCR reads with MiXCR anew, one entry per CDR3 protein. The sample has around 440,000 distinct CDR3 sequences, about 11% seen once. The sequencing used PBMCs, collected before TCRalphabeta/CD19-depleted stem cell transplant. The receptors shown here come from a child aged 2 to 10 with inherited bone marrow failure, due to receive a stem cell transplant. The CDR3 runs from the conserved cysteine through the conserved F or W. The D gene is left open where the match is weak. Where a row states a size, it is once, few, many or the class of an expanded clone; other rows omit it.

many	TRBJ2-1	TRBV4-3	.	TGCGCCAGCAGCCAAGATCATCTAGCAGAGATCTATGAGCAGTTCTTC	CASSQDHLAEIYEQFF
many	TRBJ2-1	TRBV6-2/TRBV6-3	TRBD2	TGTGCCAGCAGTCGACTAGCGGGAGTCTTGAATGAGCAGTTCTTC	CASSRLAGVLNEQFF
few	TRBJ2-1	TRBV4-3	.	TGCGCCAGCAGCCACGGATACCAGTACAATGAGCAGTTCTTC	CASSHGYQYNEQFF
many	TRBJ2-2	TRBV28	.	TGTGCCAGCAGGACCGCGAACACCGGGGAGCTGTTTTTT	CASRTANTGELFF
many	TRBJ2-5	TRBV5-1	TRBD1	TGCGCCAGCAGTTTAATCCCGACCGCTACAGGGGGAGAGACCCAGTACTTC	CASSLIPTATGGETQYF
many	TRBJ1-5	TRBV20-1	.	TGCAGTGCCGCGGGAACGCGCAATCAGCCCCAGCATTTT	CSAAGTRNQPQHF
many	TRBJ2-3	TRBV24-1	TRBD1	TGTGCCACCAGTGGCGGCCGGGACAGGGGGCTCTGGGATACGCAGTATTTT	CATSGGRDRGLWDTQYF
many	TRBJ2-1	TRBV7-9	TRBD1	TGTGCCAGCAGCTTGGGGACAGGGGTTTCCAATGAGCAGTTCTTC	CASSLGTGVSNEQFF
.	TRBJ1-2	TRBV4-2	TRBD1	TGTGCCAGCAGCCCCGGACAGGGGGGGTACTATGGCTACACCTTC	CASSPGQGGYYGYTF
many	TRBJ2-1	TRBV18	.	TGTGCCAGCTCTTTGGTAGCAGCCTACAATGAGCAGTTCTTC	CASSLVAAYNEQFF
many	TRBJ2-2	TRBV6-2/TRBV6-3	.	TGTGCCAGCAGTTATATAGGGCGAGTGGAGGGCACCGGGGAGCTGTTTTTT	CASSYIGRVEGTGELFF
many	TRBJ2-1	TRBV6-2/TRBV6-3	TRBD2	TGTGCCAGCAGTCTCCTCGGACTAGCGGTTGCTGAGCAGTTCTTC	CASSLLGLAVAEQFF
many	TRBJ2-7	TRBV12-3/TRBV12-4	.	TGTGCCAGCAGTGAACCATTCCTCTACGAGCAGTACTTC	CASSEPFLYEQYF
.	TRBJ2-2	TRBV5-1	.	TGCGCCAGCAGCTTGGGGGTCCCGAACACCGGGGAGCTGTTTTTT	CASSLGVPNTGELFF
few	TRBJ1-4	TRBV7-2	TRBD1	TGTGCCAGCAGCTCCGGGACAGCATTAGCTAATGAAAAACTGTTTTTT	CASSSGTALANEKLFF
many	TRBJ1-6	TRBV20-1	TRBD1	TGCAGTGCTAGAGACCCTTACGGGACAGGGGGCAAAAATTCACCCCTCCACTTT	CSARDPYGTGGKNSPLHF
.	TRBJ2-5	TRBV5-1	TRBD2	TGCGCCAGCAGCTTTCTGGGGACTAGCGGGCAAGAGACCCAGTACTTC	CASSFLGTSGQETQYF
many	TRBJ2-3	TRBV11-2	.	TGTGCCAGCAGCTTATTTTTGTCGGATACGCAGTATTTT	CASSLFLSDTQYF
many	TRBJ2-5	TRBV7-9	TRBD1	TGTGCCAGCAGCCCACAGGGGCGGGAGACCCAGTACTTC	CASSPQGRETQYF
many	TRBJ2-3	TRBV28	TRBD1	TGTGCCAGTCGGCGGCAGGGGGCAGATACGCAGTATTTT	CASRRQGADTQYF
many	TRBJ2-1	TRBV3-1	.	TGTGCCAGCAGCCAAGATCCACCCGAGAGCTCCTACAATGAGCAGTTCTTC	CASSQDPPESSYNEQFF
.	TRBJ2-7	TRBV12-5	TRBD2	TGTGCTAGTAGTTTTCCCGGGACTAGCGGGAGGGCCTCGTCCAACGAGCAGTACTTC	CASSFPGTSGRASSNEQYF
many	TRBJ1-2	TRBV7-2	TRBD1	TGTGCCAGCAGCATGACAGGGTTTGGCTACACCTTC	CASSMTGFGYTF
.	TRBJ2-7	TRBV7-2	.	TGTGCCAGCAGCCCCAACTTGGAATTCGAGCAGTACTTC	CASSPNLEFEQYF
few	TRBJ2-5	TRBV11-1	TRBD1	TGTGCCAGCAGCACCAGGAGGGGGACAGGGAAAGCGGGTGCAGAGACCCAGTACTTC	CASSTRRGTGKAGAETQYF
many	TRBJ1-1	TRBV28	.	TGTGCCAGCAGTTTCCCAGGATCGATCACTGAAGCTTTCTTT	CASSFPGSITEAFF
many	TRBJ1-5	TRBV4-2	.	TGTGCCAGCAGCTCACCGAGGAGCGCTCGATCTAATCAGCCCCAGCATTTT	CASSSPRSARSNQPQHF
many	TRBJ2-1	TRBV12-3/TRBV12-4	.	TGTGCCAGCAGTTTCCGGGTGGGAGGAGGTCGGAATGAGCAGTTCTTC	CASSFRVGGGRNEQFF
many	TRBJ2-1	TRBV5-1	.	TGCGCCAGCAGCTTGATCGGGGCCCATGAGCAGTTCTTC	CASSLIGAHEQFF
many	TRBJ1-2	TRBV7-2	.	TGTGCCAGCAGCCCGTGGACAGTAGCCGTCTCAGGCTACACCTTC	CASSPWTVAVSGYTF
many	TRBJ2-1	TRBV18	TRBD2	TGTGCCAGCTCACCAATGCTCCTAGCGGGGGTGAATGAGCAGTTCTTC	CASSPMLLAGVNEQFF
many	TRBJ1-3	TRBV5-6	.	TGTGCCAGCAGCTTCGGAGCCTCTGGAAACACCATATATTTT	CASSFGASGNTIYF
many	TRBJ2-5	TRBV12-3/TRBV12-4	.	TGTGCCAGCAGTTTCGGGCCCCGAGAGACCCAGTACTTC	CASSFGPRETQYF
many	TRBJ2-7	TRBV19	.	TGTGCCAGTAGTCCAATCTCAAATGACGAGCAGTACTTC	CASSPISNDEQYF
many	TRBJ2-5	TRBV12-3/TRBV12-4	TRBD1	TGTGCCAGCAGTCCGACAGGGAGAGGGGAGACCCAGTACTTC	CASSPTGRGETQYF
many	TRBJ2-7	TRBV4-3	.	TGCGCCAGCAGCCAAGATCTGAGGCTATACTCCTACGAGCAGTACTTC	CASSQDLRLYSYEQYF
many	TRBJ2-1	TRBV11-2	.	TGTGCCAGCAGCTTAGAACGAGTTGAGCAGTTCTTC	CASSLERVEQFF
few	TRBJ2-1	TRBV20-1	.	TGCAGTGCCTCGGGGAGAACAGCGGCGCTTCGAGACAATGAGCAGTTCTTC	CSASGRTAALRDNEQFF
many	TRBJ2-3	TRBV29-1	.	TGCAGCGTTGACTGGCTACTCACAGATACGCAGTATTTT	CSVDWLLTDTQYF
many	TRBJ2-6	TRBV6-2/TRBV6-3	.	TGTGCCAGCACCCTTACTTCCTCTGGGGCCAACGTCCTGACTTTC	CASTLTSSGANVLTF
.	TRBJ2-3	TRBV7-7	.	TGTGCCAGCAGCTTAGGTGGGGGCGAAGATACGCAGTATTTT	CASSLGGGEDTQYF
few	TRBJ2-3	TRBV12-3/TRBV12-4	TRBD1	TGTGCCAGCAGTTTAGTAATGGGACAGGGAGTATACGCAGATACGCAGTATTTT	CASSLVMGQGVYADTQYF
.	TRBJ2-2	TRBV4-3	.	TGCGCCAGCAGCCAAGATACGGGCACCGGGGAGCTGTTTTTT	CASSQDTGTGELFF
many	TRBJ2-3	TRBV27	.	TGTGCCAGCGGACACCCGAACCTCTGGGAGTCGCAGTATTTT	CASGHPNLWESQYF
.	TRBJ2-2	TRBV7-6	.	TGTGCCAGCAGCTTAGATGCTAGCCAGGGCGAGAACACCGGGGAGCTGTTTTTT	CASSLDASQGENTGELFF
many	TRBJ2-3	TRBV29-1	TRBD2	TGCAGCGTTGAACTAGCGGGAGATACGCAGTATTTT	CSVELAGDTQYF
many	TRBJ2-7	TRBV19	TRBD1	TGTGCCAGTAGTATAGATCCGGGACAGCTCTACGAGCAGTACTTC	CASSIDPGQLYEQYF
many	TRBJ1-1	TRBV7-9	.	TGTGCCAGCATTTGGGGGGAGGACACTGAAGCTTTCTTT	CASIWGEDTEAFF
.	TRBJ2-1	TRBV7-2	.	TGTGCCAGCAGCTTAGGTGGGCGGAGGGACAATGAGCAGTTCTTC	CASSLGGRRDNEQFF
many	TRBJ2-3	TRBV20-1	.	TGCAGTGCTAGAGGCGGGAGCACAGATACGCAGTATTTT	CSARGGSTDTQYF
many	TRBJ2-7	TRBV7-2	.	TGTGCCAGCAGCTTAGATCCGGGGGCCTCCTACGAGCAGTACTTC	CASSLDPGASYEQYF
many	TRBJ2-1	TRBV15	TRBD2	TGTGCCACCAGCAGAGTGGCGGGGGGACAGTTCTTC	CATSRVAGGQFF
few	TRBJ1-4	TRBV12-3/TRBV12-4	TRBD1	TGTGCCAGCAGCCCAGGGACAGGGCTAAATGAAAAACTGTTTTTT	CASSPGTGLNEKLFF
many	TRBJ1-4	TRBV6-2/TRBV6-3	TRBD1	TGTGCCAGTCTGGCCGGGACAGCTACGGAAAAACTGTTTTTT	CASLAGTATEKLFF